The 26 T cell receptor beta chains given below trace back to one sample, sequenced in a study of regulatory dendritic cells for organ transplantation. Profiling relied on immunoSEQ multiplex PCR, and the TCRdb table lists in-frame clones only, not all of them. The sample shows about 12,000 clones, about nine tenths of them seen only once. CFSE-labeled sorted T cells met regulatory or mature dendritic cells for around five days. No antigen has been assigned to these receptors. Source material: naive CD8+ T cells from blood cultured with regulatory dendritic cells. Subset: CD45RA+ naive T cells. These receptors all stem from a human donor in good health.

This clone has more than one count but fewer than ten. The rearrangement uses TRBV9 and TRBJ1-1; TRBD1 aligns across 7 bases. CDR1 is SGDLS and CDR2 is YYNGEE in the germline V gene. Trimming cost V 4 bases and J 0 bases; bases outside gene matches: 9. CDR3 length equals 16 residues. The CDR3 loop is CASSPGQDPMNTEAFF. The CDR3, as DNA: TGTGCCAGCAGCCCAGGACAGGACCCCATGAACACTGAAGCTTTCTTT. The variable domain in full, with the rest retrieved from reference TRBV9 and TRBJ1-1, is DSGVTQTPKHLITATGQRVTLRCSPRSGDLSVYWYQQSLDQGLQFLIQYYNGEERAKGNILERFSAQQFPDLHSELNLSSLELGDSALYFCASSPGQDPMNTEAFFGQGTRLTVV.

The chain recombines TRBV19 with TRBJ1-1; 8 positions match TRBD1. V trimming: 11 bases; J trimming: 4 bases; junction bases outside the gene matches: 9. CDR1 is LNHDA and CDR2 is SQIVND in the germline V gene (reference sequence). The CDR3 spans 13 residues. CDR3: CASRTGIGTEAFF. In DNA form, the CDR3 reads TGTGCCTCACGGACAGGGATAGGCACTGAAGCTTTCTTT. The entire variable domain, with the rest obtained from reference TRBV19 and TRBJ1-1, is as follows: DGGITQSPKYLFRKEGQNVTLSCEQNLNHDAMYWYRQDPGQGLRLIYYSQIVNDFQKGDIAEGYSVSREKKESFPLTVTSAQKNPTAFYLCASRTGIGTEAFFGQGTRLTVV.

This clone was seen just once. The J gene is TRBJ1-2, the V gene TRBV9, with D perhaps TRBD1 (5 bases). V lost 5 bases and J 8 bases, leaving 19 bases between the germline ends. The germline V gene has CDR1 SGDLS and CDR2 YYNGEE. The CDR3 length is 14 residues. DNA of the CDR3: TGTGCCAGCAGAGACGACGGGACGGCCGACGGCTACACCTTC. This codes for CASRDDGTADGYTF.

The V call is TRBV9, the J call TRBJ2-7; D call uncertain. Trimming removed 0 bases from V and 6 bases from J, with 10 bases in between. This CDR3 is 13 amino acids long. Germline V lookup: CDR1 SGDLS, CDR2 YYNGEE. The DNA of the CDR3 is TGTGCCAGCAGCGTAGAGGACGGCGGCGAGCAGTACTTC. It codes for CASSVEDGGEQYF.

A note on this clone: At one end the junction does not follow the germline gene, possibly because of a read error. The chain has TRBV28 and TRBJ2-2; TRBD2 agrees at 12 bases. Germline values: CDR1 MDHEN, CDR2 SYDVKM. The CDR3 totals 14 residues. The CDR3 bases are TGTGCCACCAGGACTAGCGGGAACATCGGGGAGCTGTTTTTT. It yields the protein CATRTSGNIGELFF.

The V gene is TRBV4-1, the J gene TRBJ2-7; 9 nucleotides align to TRBD2. V lost 1 base to trimming and J lost 4 bases; unmatched junction nucleotides: 5. Germline V gene data show CDR1 as MGHRA and CDR2 as YSYEKL. The CDR3 is 15 amino acids. Here the CDR3 reads CASSQAFSGGYEQYF. As DNA, the CDR3 is TGCGCCAGCAGCCAAGCGTTTAGCGGGGGATACGAGCAGTACTTC.

The rearrangement joins TRBV19 to TRBJ2-2; possibly TRBD2 for D (6 bases). V lost 3 bases to trimming and J lost 8 bases, with 10 bases between them. CDR1 and CDR2 from the germline V gene are LNHDA and SQIVND (reference sequence). The CDR3 spans 13 residues. CDR3 sequence reads: CASSIGGAGELFF. In DNA form, the CDR3 reads TGTGCCAGTAGTATCGGAGGGGCTGGGGAGCTGTTTTTT.

The V call is TRBV5-4, the J call TRBJ2-5; D ambiguous. Trimming removed 4 bases from V and 4 bases from J, with 8 bases in between. The germline V gene encodes CDR1 SGHNT and CDR2 YYREEE (reference sequence). This CDR3 spans 12 amino acids. This CDR3 reads CASSPWRETQYF. DNA of the CDR3: TGTGCCAGCAGCCCATGGCGAGAGACCCAGTACTTC.

The CDR3 sequence: CSVERGYGYTF. In DNA, the CDR3 is TGCAGCGTTGAAAGAGGATATGGCTACACCTTC. The chain uses TRBV29-1 and TRBJ1-2; D unresolved. The CDR3 runs to 11 residues. V was pared by 2 bases and J by 5 bases, with 6 bases between. Germline V lookup: CDR1 SQVTM, CDR2 ANQGSEA.

The V and J genes are TRBV4-1 and TRBJ2-1; 7 bases match TRBD1. Trimming removed 3 bases from V and 1 base from J; junction bases left unmatched: 3. CDR1 is MGHRA and CDR2 is YSYEKL in the germline V gene. The CDR3 has 15 amino acids. In DNA, the CDR3 is TGCGCCAGCAGCCAGGGGACAGTATCCTACAATGAGCAGTTCTTC. It translates to CASSQGTVSYNEQFF.

V and J are TRBV5-5 and TRBJ2-7, with 7 bases fitting TRBD1. CDR1 and CDR2 from the germline V gene are SGHKS and YYEKEE (reference sequence). Trimming at V came to 2 bases and at J to 4 bases, leaving 3 bases not matched to a gene. The CDR3 covers 13 residues. The CDR3 region is CASSFGTAYEQYF. The CDR3 DNA follows: TGTGCCAGCAGCTTCGGGACAGCGTACGAGCAGTACTTC.

The chain is built from TRBV28 and TRBJ2-1; D gene uncertain. Trimming shortened V by 4 bases and J by 5 bases, and 0 bases separated the two germline ends. CDR1 is MDHEN and CDR2 is SYDVKM in the germline V gene. CDR3 length: 10 residues. CDR3 in DNA: TGTGCCAGCAGTTACAATGAGCAGTTCTTC. This codes for CASSYNEQFF.

This chain links TRBV27 with TRBJ1-1; possible D gene TRBD1, 5 bases. CDR3 size: 12 residues. V was clipped by 8 bases and J by 4 bases, with 11 bases between them. Looked up from germline, CDR1 is MNHEY and CDR2 is SMNVEV (reference sequence). The CDR3 sequence: CASSGGFTEAFF. The CDR3 DNA follows: TGTGCCAGCTCCGGGGGTTTCACTGAAGCTTTCTTT.

The chain links TRBV13 to TRBJ2-7; 7 positions match TRBD2. The V gene end was trimmed by 0 bases and the J gene end by 2 bases; junction bases not matched to a gene: 4. The CDR3 is made up of 15 amino acids. From germline, CDR1 is PRHDT and CDR2 FYEKMQ (reference sequence). The CDR3 region is CASSLGLADAYEQYF. CDR3 nucleotide sequence: TGTGCCAGCAGCTTAGGGCTAGCGGATGCCTACGAGCAGTACTTC.

This chain joins TRBV6-5 and TRBJ1-2; a weak D match, TRBD1 (5 bases). Germline assignment: CDR1 MNHEY and CDR2 SVGAGI. Trimming stripped 2 bases from V and 7 bases from J, with 11 bases between. The CDR3 totals 13 residues. The chain's CDR3 is CASSYTGGVGYTF. CDR3 DNA sequence: TGTGCCAGCAGTTACACGGGGGGGGTTGGCTACACCTTC.

The CDR3 sequence is CASSQRPTGSNEQFF. Written as DNA, the CDR3 is TGTGCCAGCAGCCAACGGCCGACAGGGAGCAATGAGCAGTTCTTC. This chain connects TRBV4-2 to TRBJ2-1; 7 nucleotides agree with TRBD1. Losses at the gene ends were 2 bases for V and 6 bases for J; bases not matched to a gene: 7. The CDR3 is 15 amino acids. Germline V gives CDR1 LGHNA, CDR2 YNFKEQ.

The rearrangement links TRBV29-1 to TRBJ1-2, with D unresolved. CDR1 and CDR2 from the germline V gene are SQVTM and ANQGSEA. V was cut by 1 base and J by 4 bases, with 31 bases left in between. The CDR3 consists of 20 residues. CDR3 protein: CSVEGPLWPAPDEYSYGYTF. The CDR3 DNA sequence: TGCAGCGTTGAAGGGCCCTTGTGGCCGGCACCCGACGAATATTCCTATGGCTACACCTTC.

The chain joins TRBV9 to TRBJ2-1, with 14 bases lining up with TRBD2. Germline V gene sequence: CDR1 SGDLS, CDR2 YYNGEE. The CDR3 has 16 residues. V trimming: 4 bases; J trimming: 8 bases; junction bases outside the gene matches: 8. In nucleotides, the CDR3 is TGTGCCAGCAGCCCTCAGGGACTAGCGGGAGAGGATGAGCAGTTCTTC. Residues: CASSPQGLAGEDEQFF.

The rearrangement joins TRBV2 to TRBJ1-4; no clear D gene. V lost 3 bases and J 12 bases, leaving 17 bases between the germline ends. This CDR3 contains 14 residues. CDR1 and CDR2 from the germline V gene are SNHLY and FYNNEI. The CDR3 sequence is CASSDPGLKLQLFF. The CDR3 DNA sequence: TGTGCCAGCAGTGACCCGGGCTTGAAGTTACAACTGTTTTTT.

The chain couples TRBV28 to TRBJ1-1, with 7 bases lining up with TRBD1. With V trimmed by 6 bases and J by 8 bases, 15 bases remained unmatched. The V gene's germline CDR1 is MDHEN and CDR2 SYDVKM. The CDR3 is made up of 15 amino acids. CDR3 region: CASSQTLKGDREAFF. For the CDR3, the DNA is TGTGCCAGCAGCCAGACCCTGAAGGGGGACAGAGAAGCTTTCTTT.

This sequence joins TRBV4-1 and TRBJ1-1; no firm D call. The length of the CDR3 is 14 residues. The V and J ends lost 3 bases and 4 bases respectively, with 12 bases between them. The germline V gene has CDR1 MGHRA and CDR2 YSYEKL. CDR3 bases: TGCGCCAGCAGCCACCGATTACCGGGCACTGAAGCTTTCTTT. Translated, it gives CASSHRLPGTEAFF.

V and J are TRBV27 and TRBJ1-6; D is unclear. Looked up from germline, CDR1 is MNHEY and CDR2 is SMNVEV (reference sequence). Deletions cut 7 bases from V and 2 bases from J, with 12 bases between. This CDR3 contains 15 residues. CDR3: CASNEAGAYNSPLHF. In nucleotides, the CDR3 is TGTGCCAGCAATGAGGCTGGCGCCTATAATTCACCCCTCCACTTT.

The genes are TRBV4-1 and TRBJ1-3; the D is unclear. The CDR3 covers 16 residues. V lost 0 bases to trimming and J lost 3 bases, with 12 bases between them. The V gene's germline CDR1 is MGHRA and CDR2 YSYEKL. The CDR3 DNA follows: TGCGCCAGCAGCCAAGATCCAGGATGGGGTGGAAACACCATATATTTT. Translating gives CASSQDPGWGGNTIYF.

This chain uses TRBV7-8 with TRBJ2-1; D could derive from TRBD1 or TRBD2 (5 bases each). Trimming stripped 7 bases from V and 8 bases from J, with 15 bases between. This CDR3 comprises 13 residues. The germline CDR1 and CDR2 sequences are SGHVS and FQNEAQ. The CDR3 sequence: CASKGIIGDEQFF. The DNA of the CDR3 is TGTGCCAGCAAGGGGATTATCGGGGATGAGCAGTTCTTC. The complete variable domain, with remaining parts taken from reference TRBV7-8 and TRBJ2-1, reads GAGVSQSPRYKVAKRGQDVALRCDPISGHVSLFWYQQALGQGPEFLTYFQNEAQLDKSGLPSDRFFAERPEGSVSTLKIQRTQQEDSAVYLCASKGIIGDEQFFGPGTRLTVL.

The J gene is TRBJ1-1, the V gene TRBV11-2, with D possibly being TRBD1 (6 bases). The CDR3 is 14 amino acids. Germline CDR1 and CDR2: SGHAT and FQNNGV. Trimming shortened V by 2 bases and J by 3 bases, and 10 bases separated the two germline ends. CDR3 sequence: CASSLRPGDTEAFF. The CDR3 DNA is TGTGCCAGCAGCTTAAGACCAGGGGACACTGAAGCTTTCTTT.

The chain has TRBV28 and TRBJ2-3; possible D gene TRBD2, 6 bases. The CDR3 extends over 19 amino acids. V was cut by 4 bases and J by 0 bases, with 23 bases left in between. Germline CDR1 MDHEN, CDR2 SYDVKM. CDR3 loop: CASSSPPGLRSTSTDTQYF. CDR3 nucleotides: TGTGCCAGCAGTTCGCCCCCGGGACTGCGAAGTACTAGCACAGATACGCAGTATTTT.